Described below is a single T cell receptor (beta chain) sequence and its context. Sequenced by immunoSEQ multiplex PCR; TCRdb stores in-frame clones only, minus some. The sample lists 120,000 or so clones, 87% occurring once. These data come from a study of blood T cell repertoires in COVID-19. V was clipped by 5 bases and J by 4 bases, with 6 bases between them. This CDR3 is 11 amino acids long. The V gene's germline CDR1 is MDHEN and CDR2 SYDVKM. The receptor was isolated from a human donor in a cohort sampled during active COVID-19. V and J are TRBV28 and TRBJ2-7; D ambiguous. Sequencing was carried out using peripheral blood. The CDR3 DNA follows: TGTGCCAGCAGTACAGAGTACGAGCAGTACTTC. Its protein is CASSTEYEQYF. The variable domain in full, completed from reference TRBV28 and TRBJ2-7, reads DVKVTQSSRYLVKRTGEKVFLECVQDMDHENMFWYRQDPGLGLRLIYFSYDVKMKEKGDIPEGYSVSREKKERFSLILESASTNQTSMYLCASSTEYEQYFGPGTRLTVT.